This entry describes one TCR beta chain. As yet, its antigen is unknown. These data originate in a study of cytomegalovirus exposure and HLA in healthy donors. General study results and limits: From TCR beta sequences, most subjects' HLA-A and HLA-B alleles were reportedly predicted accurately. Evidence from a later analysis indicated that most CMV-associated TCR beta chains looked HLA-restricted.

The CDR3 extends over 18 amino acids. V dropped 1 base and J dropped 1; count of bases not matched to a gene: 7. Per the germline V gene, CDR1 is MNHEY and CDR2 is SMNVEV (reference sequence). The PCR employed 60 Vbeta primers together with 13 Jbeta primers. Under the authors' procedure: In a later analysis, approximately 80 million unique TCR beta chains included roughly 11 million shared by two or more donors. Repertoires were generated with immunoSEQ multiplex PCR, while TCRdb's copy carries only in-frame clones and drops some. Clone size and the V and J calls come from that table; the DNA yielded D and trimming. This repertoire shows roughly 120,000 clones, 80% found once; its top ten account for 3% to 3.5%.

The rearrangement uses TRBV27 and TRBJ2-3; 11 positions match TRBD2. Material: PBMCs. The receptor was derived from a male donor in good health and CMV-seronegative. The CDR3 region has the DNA TGTGCCAGCAGTTTATTAGCTAGCGGGGGGCCCCGCACAGATACGCAGTATTTT. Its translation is CASSLLASGGPRTDTQYF.